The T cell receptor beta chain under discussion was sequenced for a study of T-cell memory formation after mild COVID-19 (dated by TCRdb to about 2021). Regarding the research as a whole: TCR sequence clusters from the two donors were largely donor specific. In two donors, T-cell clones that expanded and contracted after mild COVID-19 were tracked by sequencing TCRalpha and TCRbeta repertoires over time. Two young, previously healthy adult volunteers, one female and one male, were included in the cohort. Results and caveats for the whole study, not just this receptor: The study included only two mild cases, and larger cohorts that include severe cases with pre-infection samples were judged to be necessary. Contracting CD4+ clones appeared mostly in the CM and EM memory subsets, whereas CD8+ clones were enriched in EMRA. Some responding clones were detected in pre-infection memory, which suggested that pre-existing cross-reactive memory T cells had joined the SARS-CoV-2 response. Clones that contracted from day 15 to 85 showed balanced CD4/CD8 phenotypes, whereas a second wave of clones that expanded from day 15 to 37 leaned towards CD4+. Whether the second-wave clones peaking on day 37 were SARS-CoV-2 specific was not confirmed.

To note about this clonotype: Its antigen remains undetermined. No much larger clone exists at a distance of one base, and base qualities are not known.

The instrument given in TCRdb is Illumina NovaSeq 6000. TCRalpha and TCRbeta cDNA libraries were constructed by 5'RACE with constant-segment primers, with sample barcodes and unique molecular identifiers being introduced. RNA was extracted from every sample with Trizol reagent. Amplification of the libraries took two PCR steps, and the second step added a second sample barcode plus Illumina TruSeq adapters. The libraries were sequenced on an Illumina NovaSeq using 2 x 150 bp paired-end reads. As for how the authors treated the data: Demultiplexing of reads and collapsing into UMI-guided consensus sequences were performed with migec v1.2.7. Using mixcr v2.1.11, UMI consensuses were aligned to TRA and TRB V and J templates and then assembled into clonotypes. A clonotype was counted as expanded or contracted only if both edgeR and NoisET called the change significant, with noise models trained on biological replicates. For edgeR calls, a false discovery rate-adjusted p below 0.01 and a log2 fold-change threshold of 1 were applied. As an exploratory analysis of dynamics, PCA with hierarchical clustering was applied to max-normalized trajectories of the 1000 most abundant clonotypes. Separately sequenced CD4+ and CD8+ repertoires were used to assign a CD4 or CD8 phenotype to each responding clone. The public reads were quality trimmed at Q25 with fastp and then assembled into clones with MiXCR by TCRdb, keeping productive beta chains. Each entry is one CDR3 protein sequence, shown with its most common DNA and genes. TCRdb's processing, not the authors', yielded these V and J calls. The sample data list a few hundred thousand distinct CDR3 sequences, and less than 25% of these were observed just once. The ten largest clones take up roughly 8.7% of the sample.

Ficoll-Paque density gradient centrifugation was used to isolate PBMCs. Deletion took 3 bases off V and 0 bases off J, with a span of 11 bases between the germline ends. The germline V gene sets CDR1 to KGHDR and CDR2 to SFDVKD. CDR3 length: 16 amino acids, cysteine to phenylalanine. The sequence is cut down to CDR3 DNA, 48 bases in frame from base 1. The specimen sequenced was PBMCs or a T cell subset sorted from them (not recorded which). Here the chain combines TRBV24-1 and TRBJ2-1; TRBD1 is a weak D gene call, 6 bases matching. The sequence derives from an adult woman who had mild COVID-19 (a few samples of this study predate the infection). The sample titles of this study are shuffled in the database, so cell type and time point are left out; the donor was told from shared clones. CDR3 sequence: CATSDQTGSSYNEQFF. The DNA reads TGTGCCACCAGTGATCAGACAGGCAGCTCCTACAATGAGCAGTTCTTC.